Below, 8 T cell receptor beta chains from the same sample are listed, as sequenced in a study of shared clonotypes between healthy human individuals. Only in-frame clones appear in the TCRdb table, and some are missing; sequencing was by immunoSEQ multiplex PCR. The sample holds some 1.1 million clones, 77% seen once. Sequences were obtained from memory CD4+ T cells from PBMCs. The subset here: CD45RA-negative fraction. The receptors originated from a man younger than 30 in good health. Some clones in this sample may be carry-over from other donors' samples.

This clone was detected ten times or more. The gene calls are TRBV11-2 and TRBJ2-7; D not certain. Germline V gene sequence: CDR1 SGHAT, CDR2 FQNNGV. Trimming left V 2 bases short and J 4 bases short, with 9 bases between. The CDR3 covers 13 residues. DNA of the CDR3: TGTGCCAGCAGCTTACGAACCGGGTACGAGCAGTACTTC. Encoded protein: CASSLRTGYEQYF.

This clone appeared a few times. The CDR3 region has the DNA TGTGCCAGCAGCCGCCTCCAGGCCACTGAAGCTTTCTTT. Translated: CASSRLQATEAFF. The gene calls are TRBV7-9 and TRBJ1-1; unclear D gene. CDR1 is SEHNR, CDR2 FQNEAQ, per germline (reference sequence). The V gene lost 5 bases and the J gene lost 4 bases, with 11 bases spanning the gap. The CDR3 has 13 amino acids.

The rearrangement joins TRBV15 to TRBJ2-1; maybe TRBD2 (6 bases). The CDR3 has 14 residues. The V gene's germline CDR1 is LNHNV and CDR2 YYDKDF (reference sequence). V was clipped by 4 bases and J by 5 bases, with 12 bases between them. The CDR3 sequence is CATSTMAGNNEQFF. In DNA, the CDR3 is TGTGCCACCAGCACCATGGCGGGAAACAATGAGCAGTTCTTC.

The chain has TRBV27 and TRBJ1-2, with D uncertain. V was shortened by 6 bases and J by 3 bases, with 8 bases between the two germline ends. Germline V CDR1 and CDR2: MNHEY, SMNVEV (reference sequence). This CDR3 has 12 amino acids. This CDR3 is CASRDQYYGYTF. The CDR3 DNA sequence: TGTGCCAGCAGGGATCAGTACTATGGCTACACCTTC.

The CDR3 sequence: CASSLGAGGNYGYTF. Written as DNA, the CDR3 is TGCGCCAGCAGCTTGGGGGCAGGAGGTAACTATGGCTACACCTTC. The chain links TRBV5-1 to TRBJ1-2; D gene uncertain. CDR3 length equals 15 residues. The V and J ends lost 0 bases and 1 base respectively, with 10 bases between them. Germline V lookup: CDR1 SGHRS, CDR2 YFSETQ.

This chain connects TRBV6-1 to TRBJ2-6; no reliable D call. Germline CDR1 and CDR2: MNHNS and SASEGT. The CDR3 has 14 amino acids. V lost 5 bases and J lost 4, with 9 bases in between. CDR3 residues: CASSQMAGANVLTF. CDR3 in DNA: TGTGCCAGCAGTCAAATGGCAGGGGCCAACGTCCTGACTTTC.

The chain uses TRBV7-3 and TRBJ1-2; weak D call: TRBD1 (6 bases). Trimming took off 5 bases at V and 3 bases at J, with 13 bases between the two ends. The CDR3 is made up of 14 amino acids. Germline values: CDR1 SGHTA, CDR2 FQGTGA. The CDR3 reads CASSPGGGDYGYTF. CDR3 DNA sequence: TGTGCCAGCAGCCCCGGAGGGGGAGACTATGGCTACACCTTC. The entire variable domain, with the rest obtained from reference TRBV7-3 and TRBJ1-2, is as follows: GAGVSQTPSNKVTEKGKYVELRCDPISGHTALYWYRQSLGQGPEFLIYFQGTGAADDSGLPNDRFFAVRPEGSVSTLKIQRTERGDSAVYLCASSPGGGDYGYTFGSGTRLTVV.

The chain is built from TRBV6-1 and TRBJ2-1; possible D gene TRBD2, 5 bases. V gave up 5 bases and J gave up 13 bases, with 6 bases separating them. Germline V gene sequence: CDR1 MNHNS, CDR2 SASEGT. The CDR3 runs to 9 residues. For the CDR3, the DNA is TGTGCCAGCAGTCGGGGACAGTTCTTC. This encodes CASSRGQFF.